The 5 T cell receptor beta chains below come from one sample, sequenced in a study of T cells after posttransplantation cyclophosphamide. Using immunoSEQ multiplex PCR, the repertoire was profiled, and TCRdb retains in-frame clones only, with some absent. The table shows some 17,000 clones, with 65% to 85% occurring only once. Sampled 1 year posttransplant, controls received myeloablative marrow transplants, methotrexate and a calcineurin inhibitor. Sequencing was performed on PBMCs, taken 430 to 450 days after allogeneic stem cell transplant with calcineurin inhibitor and methotrexate. The source of these receptors is a young adult male patient who received an allogeneic stem cell transplant from an unrelated donor, was CMV-positive, and had acute and chronic GVHD. The T cells may partly be graft donor cells.

V is TRBV13 and J is TRBJ1-2, with D perhaps matching TRBD1 (6 bases). Trimming took 0 bases from V and 2 from J, leaving 7 bases between them. CDR3 length equals 14 residues. The germline V gene encodes CDR1 PRHDT and CDR2 FYEKMQ (reference sequence). The CDR3 protein is CASSLGQGNYGYTF. The CDR3 DNA reads TGTGCCAGCAGCTTAGGGCAGGGGAACTATGGCTACACCTTC.

This clone was seen only a few times. This rearrangement joins TRBV4-1 to TRBJ1-2, with 8 bases fitting TRBD1. The CDR3 loop spans 16 amino acids. The V gene's germline CDR1 is MGHRA and CDR2 YSYEKL. After removal of 0 bases from V and 7 bases from J, the junction contained 10 bases not matched to a gene. CDR3 protein: CASSQENRGRWGGYTF. CDR3 nucleotide sequence: TGCGCCAGCAGCCAAGAAAACAGGGGGAGATGGGGTGGCTACACCTTC.

This clone was seen only a few times. The CDR3 spells CASRNGGAGETQYF. The CDR3 bases are TGTGCCAGCAGAAACGGGGGGGCGGGAGAGACCCAGTACTTC. The chain couples TRBV6-5 to TRBJ2-5, with 8 bases identical to TRBD2. In germline, CDR1 is MNHEY, CDR2 SVGAGI. The V gene end was trimmed by 6 bases and the J gene end by 4 bases; junction bases not matched to a gene: 7. The CDR3 covers 14 residues.

The chain has TRBV6-4 and TRBJ1-1; possibly TRBD1 for D (6 bases). Germline V gene data show CDR1 as MRHNA and CDR2 as SNTAGT. There are 14 residues in the CDR3. Trimming pared 4 bases from V and 4 bases from J, leaving 13 bases between. The CDR3 DNA follows: TGTGCCAGCAGTGCACAGGGCGGGGGCACTGAAGCTTTCTTT. Protein product: CASSAQGGGTEAFF.

V and J are TRBV21-1 and TRBJ1-5; no check of the table's D call, TRBD1, against the DNA was made. TRBV21-1 is termed a pseudogene. The CDR3 sequence is 13 residues long. In nucleotides, the CDR3 is TGTGCCAGCAGCAAAGCGCCAGATCAGCCCCAGCATTTT. This codes for CASSKAPDQPQHF.